This entry describes one T cell receptor (beta chain). The CDR3 covers 16 residues. V lost 0 bases to trimming and J lost 2 bases, with 12 bases between them. The germline gives CDR1 LGHDT, CDR2 YNNKEL (reference sequence). Per the original methods: Estimation of nucleated cell counts was performed using reference gene primer amplification. Sequencing used immunoSEQ multiplex PCR; TCRdb keeps in-frame clones, though not all of them. The D gene and trimming were derived from the DNA, and the V and J assignments and clone size from that table. In the table there are 160,000 or so clones, 85% of which are singletons. This specimen belongs to a study of blood T cell repertoires in COVID-19. Across the whole study: In each case, the material was cDNA or gDNA derived from T cells, B-cell-depleted T cells, or PBMCs.

Specimen: peripheral blood. This receptor was taken from a woman aged 45-65 years with COVID-19, enrolled during active disease. The genes are TRBV3-1 (or the pseudogene TRBV3-2) and TRBJ2-3; D might be TRBD1 (5 bases). CDR3 bases: TGTGCCAGCAGCCAAGATTCAGGGCCCCTCACAGATACGCAGTATTTT. Amino acids: CASSQDSGPLTDTQYF.